The next 11 T cell receptor beta chains were all read from a single sample in a study of PD-L1 blockade in urothelial cancer. Only in-frame clones appear in the TCRdb table, and some are missing; sequencing was by immunoSEQ multiplex PCR. Of roughly 95,000 clones in the sample, about nine tenths are singletons; the top ten hold roughly 2%. Stated time point: pretreatment peripheral blood. This material consisted of PBMCs, taken around atezolizumab (anti-PD-L1) treatment. These receptors were collected from a man in his sixties with urothelial cancer.

The chain combines TRBV18 with TRBJ1-3; D is unresolved. Trimming removed 5 bases at V and 4 bases at J, with 12 bases between. CDR3 length equals 14 residues. Germline CDR1 and CDR2: KGHSH and LQKENI. CDR3 bases: TGTGCCAGCTCATTATACAGAGAAGGAAACACCATATATTTT. Translated: CASSLYREGNTIYF.

The V and J genes are TRBV4-2 and TRBJ2-1; perhaps TRBD2 as D (5 bases). Trimming removed 1 base from V and 6 bases from J, with 22 bases in between. This CDR3 region has 18 residues. Germline V lookup: CDR1 LGHNA, CDR2 YNFKEQ. CDR3: CASSQGSQGSSDGNEQFF. The CDR3 DNA reads TGTGCCAGCAGCCAAGGTTCCCAAGGGAGTAGCGACGGCAATGAGCAGTTCTTC.

V gene TRBV5-1 combines with J gene TRBJ1-1; no firm D call. The length of the CDR3 is 15 residues. With 0 bases removed from V and 0 bases from J, the gap between germline ends came to 9 bases. Germline values: CDR1 SGHRS, CDR2 YFSETQ. This CDR3 reads CASSLAGDMNTEAFF. The CDR3 nucleotides read TGCGCCAGCAGCTTGGCCGGCGACATGAACACTGAAGCTTTCTTT.

The chain employs TRBV28 and TRBJ1-2; possible D gene TRBD1, 6 bases. Trimming took off 6 bases at V and 7 bases at J, with 15 bases between the two ends. The CDR3 spans 13 residues. The V gene's germline CDR1 is MDHEN and CDR2 SYDVKM. CDR3 residues: CASSTRDNGGYTF. Written as DNA, the CDR3 is TGTGCCAGCAGCACCCGGGACAATGGTGGCTACACCTTC.

The rearrangement uses TRBV5-1 and TRBJ2-7; TRBD2 agrees at 8 bases. The trim removed 4 bases at V and 4 bases at J, leaving 1 base unmatched. Germline loops: CDR1 SGHRS, CDR2 YFSETQ. The CDR3 totals 12 residues. The CDR3 bases are TGCGCCAGCAGCGGCGGGGGGTACGAGCAGTACTTC. Its protein product is CASSGGGYEQYF.

The gene calls are TRBV2 and TRBJ2-2; 8 positions match TRBD2. CDR3 length equals 15 residues. After removal of 4 bases from V and 5 bases from J, the junction contained 6 bases not matched to a gene. Germline CDR1 and CDR2: SNHLY and FYNNEI. The CDR3 sequence: CASSVTGTRTGELFF. CDR3 bases: TGTGCCAGCAGTGTAACCGGGACTAGGACCGGGGAGCTGTTTTTT.

CDR3 loop: CASSLAGRDTGELFF. For the CDR3, the DNA is TGTGCCAGCAGCTTGGCGGGTCGGGACACCGGGGAGCTGTTTTTT. V and J are TRBV27 and TRBJ2-2; TRBD2 might be the D (5 bases). Germline assignment: CDR1 MNHEY and CDR2 SMNVEV (reference sequence). V dropped 6 bases and J dropped 3 bases, with 14 bases sitting between them. CDR3 size: 15 residues.

V usage is TRBV16 and J usage is TRBJ2-5, with TRBD1 matching over 10 bases. The length of the CDR3 is 17 residues. CDR1 KGHSY and CDR2 FQNENV come from the germline V gene. Trimming took 5 bases from V and 5 from J; bases not matched to a gene: 14. CDR3 sequence: CASSALGQGIQEETQYF. For the CDR3, the DNA is TGTGCCAGCAGCGCACTGGGACAGGGGATCCAGGAGGAGACCCAGTACTTC. Combining the CDR3 with reference TRBV16 and TRBJ2-5 gives the whole variable domain GEEVAQTPKHLVRGEGQKAKLYCAPIKGHSYVFWYQQVLKNEFKFLISFQNENVFDETGMPKERFSAKCLPNSPCSLEIQATKLEDSAVYFCASSALGQGIQEETQYFGPGTRLLVL.

The chain is built from TRBV7-6 and TRBJ2-2; 7 bases match TRBD2. The V and J ends lost 5 bases and 4 bases, in that order; junction bases with no gene match: 10. Per germline, CDR1 SGHVS and CDR2 FNYEAQ. This CDR3 is 16 amino acids long. CDR3 sequence reads: CASSPRRRESTGELFF. In DNA, the CDR3 is TGTGCCAGCAGCCCACGGAGGCGGGAGAGCACCGGGGAGCTGTTTTTT.

The chain combines TRBV6-5 with TRBJ1-6; D possibly corresponds to TRBD1 (5 bases). V lost 6 bases and J 4 bases, leaving 13 bases between the germline ends. The CDR3 is 15 amino acids. Germline V gives CDR1 MNHEY, CDR2 SVGAGI. This CDR3 reads CASRIGATYNSPLHF. DNA for the CDR3: TGTGCCAGCAGAATAGGGGCGACTTATAATTCACCCCTCCACTTT.

The CDR3 DNA reads TGTGCCAGCAGCCTGGGACAGGGCGGAAACACCATATATTTT. Translation: CASSLGQGGNTIYF. This chain connects TRBV11-2 to TRBJ1-3, with 9 bases identical to TRBD1. Trimming took 5 bases from V and 4 from J; bases not matched to a gene: 3. Germline loops: CDR1 SGHAT, CDR2 FQNNGV. The CDR3 is 14 amino acids.